One and the same sample provided the 21 T cell receptor beta chains below, sequenced in a study of T cell responses to AZD1222 COVID-19 vaccine. Only in-frame clones appear in the TCRdb table, and some are missing; sequencing was by immunoSEQ multiplex PCR. The sample lists about 56,000 clones, roughly 85% occurring once. This specimen consisted of peripheral blood, obtained on day 0 of AZD1222 vaccination. Source of these receptors: an adult in good health.

This sequence joins TRBV2 and TRBJ1-1, with D possibly TRBD1 on 5 matching bases. The CDR3 runs to 14 residues. Germline V gene lookup returns CDR1 SNHLY and CDR2 FYNNEI. V was shortened by 6 bases and J by 1 base, with 12 bases between the two germline ends. The chain's CDR3 is CASRTGGGNTEAFF. As DNA, the CDR3 is TGTGCCAGCAGGACCGGTGGGGGGAACACTGAAGCTTTCTTT.

V gene TRBV28 combines with J gene TRBJ1-1, with D perhaps matching TRBD1 (6 bases). With 8 bases removed from V and 10 bases from J, the gap between germline ends came to 14 bases. CDR1 and CDR2 (germline): MDHEN, SYDVKM. The CDR3 extends over 11 amino acids. The CDR3 DNA follows: TGTGCCAGCGGGCAACAGGGTGTAGCTTTCTTT. Translated: CASGQQGVAFF.

This clone has more than one count but fewer than ten. The chain links TRBV28 to TRBJ1-2; D unresolved. V was pared by 2 bases and J by 5 bases, with 6 bases between. CDR1 is MDHEN and CDR2 is SYDVKM in the germline V gene. This CDR3 spans 12 amino acids. The CDR3 bases are TGTGCCAGCAGTTTAGAGGTTTATGGCTACACCTTC. Translating gives CASSLEVYGYTF.

The chain is built from TRBV29-1 and TRBJ1-2; D uncertain. CDR1 and CDR2 (germline): SQVTM, ANQGSEA. The V end lost 3 bases, the J end lost 4 bases, and 9 bases lay between the germline ends. This CDR3 is 12 amino acids long. This CDR3 reads CSVDRQAYGYTF. CDR3 DNA: TGCAGCGTTGACCGGCAGGCCTATGGCTACACCTTC.

The chain links TRBV4-1 to TRBJ2-7, with D perhaps TRBD2 (5 bases). Trimming stripped 1 base from V and 7 bases from J, with 14 bases between. The length of the CDR3 is 14 residues. Germline V CDR1 and CDR2: MGHRA, YSYEKL. The CDR3 bases are TGCGCCAGCAGCCAAGCCGACAAGCGAGGGGAGCAGTACTTC. The encoded protein is CASSQADKRGEQYF.

This chain joins TRBV25-1 and TRBJ2-7; no reliable D call. V was clipped by 6 bases and J by 4 bases, with 7 bases between them. Germline lookup yields CDR1 MGHDK and CDR2 SYGVNS. This CDR3 is built from 11 residues. This CDR3 reads CASSRDYEQYF. The CDR3 region has the DNA TGTGCCAGCAGCAGAGATTACGAGCAGTACTTC.

The chain combines TRBV6-5 with TRBJ2-7; no definite D call. This CDR3 has 15 amino acids. Germline V CDR1 and CDR2: MNHEY, SVGAGI. V lost 2 bases and J 3 bases, leaving 14 bases between the germline ends. CDR3 DNA sequence: TGTGCCAGCAGTTACATGTCACCTAGTTACTACGAGCAGTACTTC. Protein: CASSYMSPSYYEQYF.

The V call is TRBV27, the J call TRBJ1-4; the match to TRBD1 covers 7 bases. This CDR3 is 14 amino acids long. Trimming cost V 5 bases and J 10 bases; bases outside gene matches: 10. Germline loops: CDR1 MNHEY, CDR2 SMNVEV (reference sequence). The CDR3 region is CASSTPRTGGKLFF. The CDR3 DNA sequence: TGTGCCAGCAGTACACCGAGGACAGGTGGAAAACTGTTTTTT.

CDR3 DNA: TGTGCCAGTATCAGGACAGGGAGGGGCACTGAAGCTTTCTTT. Protein product: CASIRTGRGTEAFF. V gene TRBV19 combines with J gene TRBJ1-1; 8 nucleotides match TRBD1. The CDR3 runs 14 residues. CDR1 is LNHDA and CDR2 is SQIVND in the germline V gene (reference sequence). V was pared by 7 bases and J by 4 bases, with 8 bases of the junction left unmatched.

V and J are TRBV27 and TRBJ2-3; D unclear. V was pared by 6 bases and J by 2 bases, with 18 bases between. Germline CDR1 is MNHEY and CDR2 is SMNVEV (reference sequence). This CDR3 region has 16 residues. Here the CDR3 reads CASRAVSFRNTDTQYF. In DNA form, the CDR3 reads TGTGCCAGCAGAGCTGTTTCCTTTCGAAACACAGATACGCAGTATTTT.

This rearrangement joins TRBV5-1 to TRBJ2-3; D is undetermined. CDR3 size: 16 residues. Germline V lookup: CDR1 SGHRS, CDR2 YFSETQ. Trimming took off 0 bases at V and 2 bases at J, with 13 bases between the two ends. CDR3 sequence: CASSLVGYPSTDTQYF. The CDR3 DNA reads TGCGCCAGCAGCTTGGTTGGGTATCCCTCCACAGATACGCAGTATTTT. Filled out from reference TRBV5-1 and TRBJ2-3, the complete variable domain reads KAGVTQTPRYLIKTRGQQVTLSCSPISGHRSVSWYQQTPGQGLQFLFEYFSETQRNKGNFPGRFSGRQFSNSRSEMNVSTLELGDSALYLCASSLVGYPSTDTQYFGPGTRLTVL.

V gene TRBV6-5 combines with J gene TRBJ2-1; 7 bases fit TRBD1. Germline V lookup: CDR1 MNHEY, CDR2 SVGAGI. V trimming: 6 bases; J trimming: 10 bases; junction bases outside the gene matches: 6. The CDR3 is 12 residues long. DNA for the CDR3: TGTGCCAGCAGCCACAGGGGCGGAGAGCAGTTCTTC. Residues: CASSHRGGEQFF.

The rearrangement uses TRBV12-3 or TRBV12-4 and TRBJ1-3; D gene uncertain. V gave up 6 bases and J gave up 2 bases, with 5 bases separating them. The CDR3 contains 12 residues. This chain's CDR3 is CASRDPGNTIYF. In nucleotides, the CDR3 is TGTGCCAGCAGGGACCCTGGAAACACCATATATTTT.

This clone was observed a handful of times. The V call is TRBV10-3, the J call TRBJ2-6; D is possibly TRBD1 or TRBD2 (5 bases each). The ends were cut back, 2 bases at V and 0 bases at J, with 11 bases in the middle. The CDR3 extends over 17 amino acids. Germline CDR1 ENHRY, CDR2 SYGVKD. The CDR3 is CAISEMRGASGANVLTF. In nucleotides, the CDR3 is TGTGCCATCAGTGAGATGCGAGGGGCCTCTGGGGCCAACGTCCTGACTTTC.

The chain couples TRBV18 to TRBJ2-3, with 10 bases that match TRBD1. The CDR3 totals 15 residues. The ends lost 3 bases at V and 4 bases at J; junction bases unmatched: 4. CDR1 is KGHSH, CDR2 LQKENI, per germline. The CDR3 region is CASSPVTGGSDTQYF. The DNA for the CDR3 is TGTGCCAGCTCACCGGTGACAGGGGGCTCAGATACGCAGTATTTT.

The CDR3 here is CSVGDRGSNYGYTF. The DNA for the CDR3 is TGCAGCGTTGGGGACCGGGGGAGTAACTATGGCTACACCTTC. The chain has TRBV29-1 and TRBJ1-2; weak D call: TRBD1 (5 bases). The CDR3 sequence is 14 residues long. The V gene lost 4 bases and the J gene lost 1 base, with 13 bases spanning the gap. From germline, CDR1 is SQVTM and CDR2 ANQGSEA.

The J gene is TRBJ2-7, the V gene TRBV7-9; D gene unclear. V was shortened by 2 bases and J by 4 bases, with 9 bases between the two germline ends. The length of the CDR3 is 13 residues. The V gene's germline CDR1 is SEHNR and CDR2 FQNEAQ (reference sequence). CDR3 bases: TGTGCCAGCAGCTTAACCCACTTGTACGAGCAGTACTTC. Residues: CASSLTHLYEQYF.

This chain links TRBV19 with TRBJ2-3; D is possibly TRBD1 (6 bases). Germline CDR1 LNHDA, CDR2 SQIVND (reference sequence). The CDR3 is 16 residues long. The ends were cut back, 7 bases at V and 0 bases at J, with 17 bases in the middle. The CDR3 DNA reads TGTGCCAGTAAGGTACGGGCAGGGGCGAGCACAGATACGCAGTATTTT. This gives the protein CASKVRAGASTDTQYF. The full variable domain, rest sourced from reference TRBV19 and TRBJ2-3, is DGGITQSPKYLFRKEGQNVTLSCEQNLNHDAMYWYRQDPGQGLRLIYYSQIVNDFQKGDIAEGYSVSREKKESFPLTVTSAQKNPTAFYLCASKVRAGASTDTQYFGPGTRLTVL.

The chain uses TRBV7-9 and TRBJ1-1; D unclear. This CDR3 has 11 amino acids. Germline CDR1 is SEHNR and CDR2 is FQNEAQ (reference sequence). V dropped 3 bases and J dropped 1 base, with 0 bases sitting between them. The CDR3 protein is CASSLNTEAFF. The CDR3 DNA reads as TGTGCCAGCAGCTTGAACACTGAAGCTTTCTTT. The full variable domain, completed using reference TRBV7-9 and TRBJ1-1, is DTGVSQNPRHKITKRGQNVTFRCDPISEHNRLYWYRQTLGQGPEFLTYFQNEAQLEKSRLLSDRFSAERPKGSFSTLEIQRTEQGDSAMYLCASSLNTEAFFGQGTRLTVV.

This clone was detected once. The V gene is TRBV11-2, the J gene TRBJ1-2, with D unclear. This CDR3 contains 12 residues. In germline, CDR1 is SGHAT, CDR2 FQNNGV. V was cut by 5 bases and J by 4 bases, with 8 bases left in between. CDR3 nucleotides: TGTGCCAGCAGCATGGCCCCCTATGGCTACACCTTC. Its translation is CASSMAPYGYTF. The full variable domain, its missing parts supplied by reference TRBV11-2 and TRBJ1-2, is EAGVAQSPRYKIIEKRQSVAFWCNPISGHATLYWYQQILGQGPKLLIQFQNNGVVDDSQLPKDRFSAERLKGVDSTLKIQPAKLEDSAVYLCASSMAPYGYTFGSGTRLTVV.

This chain connects TRBV7-2 to TRBJ1-2, with a tentative D call TRBD1 (5 bases). The ends were cut back, 2 bases at V and 3 bases at J, with 10 bases in the middle. From germline, CDR1 is SGHTA and CDR2 FQGNSA. The CDR3 covers 14 residues. The CDR3 region has the DNA TGTGCCAGCAGCTTAAGGGGAGGTCACTATGGCTACACCTTC. Amino acids: CASSLRGGHYGYTF. The full variable domain, with the rest looked up from reference TRBV7-2 and TRBJ1-2, is GAGVSQSPSNKVTEKGKDVELRCDPISGHTALYWYRQSLGQGLEFLIYFQGNSAPDKSGLPSDRFSAERTGGSVSTLTIQRTQQEDSAVYLCASSLRGGHYGYTFGSGTRLTVV.